The clone carrying this T cell receptor (beta chain) has ten or more counts. Antigen: not known. The data were taken from a study of T cells in Graves' hyperthyroidism and ophthalmopathy. Notes on the study in general: Blood also showed most of the thyroid clonotypes that were expanded above 0.001.

Amplification of TCR beta CDR3 regions used RNA as the template. A first-round RT-PCR of the TCR CDR3 used the HTBI primer set. TCRdb reanalysed the multiplex PCR reads using MiXCR and keeps one entry per CDR3 protein. The sample contains hundreds of thousands of distinct CDR3 sequences, 13% to 15% of which appear only once. V lost 11 bases and J 0 bases, leaving 17 bases between the germline ends. Germline values: CDR1 MNHEY, CDR2 SMNVEV (reference sequence). The CDR3 loop spans 15 amino acids. The sequenced sample consisted of blood. The rearrangement joins TRBV27 to TRBJ1-5, with a weak D call TRBD1 (6 bases). This TCR came from a woman aged 18-29 years with Graves' hyperthyroidism. The CDR3 spells CASRGLGISNQPQHF. DNA for the CDR3: TGTGCCTCCAGGGGTTTAGGCATTAGCAATCAGCCCCAGCATTTT.